A selection of T cell receptor beta chains follows, all from one sample in a study of shared clonotypes between healthy human individuals. Assay used: immunoSEQ multiplex PCR; TCRdb lists only in-frame clones, some missing. The sample lists roughly 600,000 clones; more than 95% were seen once. Sequencing was carried out using naive CD8+ T cells sorted from blood. These receptors were collected from a young man in good health. CDR3s include the opening cysteine and the closing phenylalanine or tryptophan. The order of the fields is J gene, V gene, CDR3 protein.

j_gene: TRBJ2-7
v_gene: TRBV11-2
CDR3aa: CASSAGYPSYEQYF

j_gene: TRBJ1-2
v_gene: TRBV7-9
CDR3aa: CASQGQFKANYGYTF

j_gene: TRBJ2-5
v_gene: TRBV7-9
CDR3aa: CASSSDRAQETQYF

j_gene: TRBJ2-1
v_gene: TRBV7-9
CDR3aa: CASSDPGAGLHEQFF

j_gene: TRBJ2-1
v_gene: TRBV28
CDR3aa: CASRQSKYYNEQFF

j_gene: TRBJ2-1
v_gene: TRBV27
CDR3aa: CASSFQAAIDNEQFF

j_gene: TRBJ2-7
v_gene: TRBV29-1
CDR3aa: CSVEEQGVPYEQYF

j_gene: TRBJ2-7
v_gene: TRBV27
CDR3aa: CASSLRQTYEQYF

j_gene: TRBJ1-1
v_gene: TRBV6-5
CDR3aa: CASRPVWDTEAFF

j_gene: TRBJ2-2
v_gene: TRBV29-1
CDR3aa: CSVIWGSKSNTGELFF

j_gene: TRBJ2-1
v_gene: TRBV9
CDR3aa: CASRGVGDEQFF

j_gene: TRBJ2-7
v_gene: TRBV14
CDR3aa: CASSPGRDTVYYEQYF

j_gene: TRBJ2-5
v_gene: TRBV7-9
CDR3aa: CASSLPSDTAQTQYF

j_gene: TRBJ1-4
v_gene: TRBV27
CDR3aa: CASSLGEKLFF

j_gene: TRBJ2-7
v_gene: TRBV27
CDR3aa: CASSPRQGAYEQYF

j_gene: TRBJ2-7
v_gene: TRBV11-2
CDR3aa: CASSLYGVVSGSGGYEQYF

j_gene: TRBJ2-7
v_gene: TRBV7-6
CDR3aa: CASSLASLDYEQYF

j_gene: TRBJ2-6
v_gene: TRBV27
CDR3aa: CASSSGTGDSGANVLTF

j_gene: TRBJ2-7
v_gene: TRBV18
CDR3aa: CASSPQVDTYEQYF

j_gene: TRBJ2-3
v_gene: TRBV9
CDR3aa: CASSASPKVDIDTQYF

j_gene: TRBJ2-2
v_gene: TRBV4-2
CDR3aa: CASSQVAANTGELFF

j_gene: TRBJ2-7
v_gene: TRBV7-8
CDR3aa: CASTVAGASYEQYF

j_gene: TRBJ1-1
v_gene: TRBV11-2
CDR3aa: CASSLGGYKHTEAFF

j_gene: TRBJ2-3
v_gene: TRBV7-6
CDR3aa: CASSLDYADTQYF

j_gene: TRBJ2-5
v_gene: TRBV29-1
CDR3aa: CSVIPGLAGYQETQYF

j_gene: TRBJ2-7
v_gene: TRBV29-1
CDR3aa: CSVRTSAYYEQYF

j_gene: TRBJ2-7
v_gene: TRBV6-1
CDR3aa: CAILQGTTYEQYF

j_gene: TRBJ2-3
v_gene: TRBV11-2
CDR3aa: CASSLVVGLAGVLDTQYF

j_gene: TRBJ2-3
v_gene: TRBV14
CDR3aa: CASSGASTDTQYF

j_gene: TRBJ2-5
v_gene: TRBV5-1
CDR3aa: CASSNVDRQETQYF

j_gene: TRBJ2-7
v_gene: TRBV7-7
CDR3aa: CASSPDEWGEQYF

j_gene: TRBJ2-7
v_gene: TRBV6-5
CDR3aa: CATGVGSGSYEQYF

j_gene: TRBJ2-5
v_gene: TRBV7-8
CDR3aa: CASSPGRRGIRETQYF

j_gene: TRBJ2-1
v_gene: TRBV7-9
CDR3aa: CASSPVDLAGYEQFF

j_gene: TRBJ1-1
v_gene: TRBV13
CDR3aa: CASSLEIVPSTVAFF

j_gene: TRBJ2-7
v_gene: TRBV5-1
CDR3aa: CASSPGLAGGPSYEQYF

j_gene: TRBJ2-2
v_gene: TRBV13
CDR3aa: CASSSELAGGPTGELFF

j_gene: TRBJ2-7
v_gene: TRBV5-4
CDR3aa: CASSLTDRFYEQYF

j_gene: TRBJ2-4
v_gene: TRBV7-8
CDR3aa: CASSLGARDAKNIQYF

j_gene: TRBJ2-2
v_gene: TRBV7-6
CDR3aa: CASSLLQRTSGELFF

j_gene: TRBJ2-1
v_gene: TRBV5-4
CDR3aa: CASRLAGVNEQFF

j_gene: TRBJ2-7
v_gene: TRBV11-2
CDR3aa: CASSSISVRDRVNEQYF

j_gene: TRBJ2-2
v_gene: TRBV27
CDR3aa: CASSLTTSNTGELFF

j_gene: TRBJ1-1
v_gene: TRBV28
CDR3aa: CASSFRWAGEGMNTEAFF

j_gene: TRBJ2-4
v_gene: TRBV7-9
CDR3aa: CASSLTKAGGSKNIQYF